The 30 T cell receptor beta chains given below trace back to one sample, sequenced in a study of cytomegalovirus exposure and HLA in healthy donors. The study ran its PCR with 60 Vbeta and 13 Jbeta primers. TCRdb's table, derived via immunoSEQ multiplex PCR, lists solely in-frame clones and lacks some. In total, the table holds approximately 130,000 clones. The sequencing sample was made of PBMCs. The receptors were gathered from an older woman in good health and CMV-seronegative.

The chain joins TRBV19 to TRBJ2-2; TRBD2 matches 7 bases. The CDR3 runs 14 residues. J lost 0 bases, V lost 11 bases, and 6 bases had no gene match. CDR1 LNHDA and CDR2 SQIVND come from the germline V gene (reference sequence). CDR3 nucleotide sequence: TGTGCCGGGAGGGAGGGAGCGAACACCGGGGAGCTGTTTTTT. Its translation: CAGREGANTGELFF. Combining the CDR3 with reference TRBV19 and TRBJ2-2 gives the whole variable domain DGGITQSPKYLFRKEGQNVTLSCEQNLNHDAMYWYRQDPGQGLRLIYYSQIVNDFQKGDIAEGYSVSREKKESFPLTVTSAQKNPTAFYLCAGREGANTGELFFGEGSRLTVL.

The chain carries TRBV19 and TRBJ2-5; a possible D gene is TRBD2 (7 bases). Deletions cut 3 bases from V and 7 bases from J, with 15 bases between. Per the germline V gene, CDR1 is LNHDA and CDR2 is SQIVND (reference sequence). The CDR3 spans 14 residues. Here the CDR3 DNA reads TGTGCCAGTAGTATGTCGGGGGGCAGTGGGACCCAGTACTTC. Translation: CASSMSGGSGTQYF.

This chain links TRBV19 with TRBJ1-5, with 7 positions matching TRBD1. Germline values: CDR1 LNHDA, CDR2 SQIVND (reference sequence). V gave up 4 bases and J gave up 7 bases; unmatched junction bases: 10. The CDR3 consists of 15 residues. The CDR3, as DNA: TGTGCCAGTAGTACTATGACAGGGAGCGAGCAGCCCCAGCATTTT. As protein: CASSTMTGSEQPQHF.

The chain employs TRBV5-1 and TRBJ2-5; D is possibly TRBD1 (6 bases). V lost 4 bases and J 5 bases, leaving 12 bases between the germline ends. Germline V CDR1 and CDR2: SGHRS, YFSETQ. This CDR3 comprises 13 residues. CDR3 nucleotide sequence: TGCGCCAGCAGCCAGGGGAGCGGTGAGACCCAGTACTTC. Protein: CASSQGSGETQYF.

V gene TRBV2 combines with J gene TRBJ1-2; TRBD1 aligns across 7 bases. V dropped 4 bases and J dropped 4; count of bases not matched to a gene: 6. CDR1 SNHLY and CDR2 FYNNEI come from the germline V gene. CDR3 length: 14 amino acids. In nucleotides, the CDR3 is TGTGCCAGCAGTGCCAACAGGGGACCCTATGGCTACACCTTC. It is translated as CASSANRGPYGYTF.

This chain joins TRBV28 and TRBJ1-2; TRBD1 matches 7 bases. V dropped 6 bases and J dropped 5; count of bases not matched to a gene: 15. Per germline, CDR1 MDHEN and CDR2 SYDVKM. The CDR3 covers 16 residues. CDR3 nucleotides: TGTGCCAGCAGAAAACGATTCCCGGACAGGACTTATGGCTACACCTTC. It codes for CASRKRFPDRTYGYTF.

J is TRBJ1-1 and V is TRBV4-1; 10 nucleotides line up with TRBD1. The germline V gene has CDR1 MGHRA and CDR2 YSYEKL. CDR3 length equals 16 residues. V gave up 0 bases and J gave up 10 bases; unmatched junction bases: 11. CDR3 amino acids: CASSQESPTGGVSAFF. The CDR3, as DNA: TGCGCCAGCAGCCAAGAATCACCGACAGGGGGCGTTTCAGCTTTCTTT.

The gene calls are TRBV7-9 and TRBJ1-5, with TRBD1 matching 9 bases. The V gene's germline CDR1 is SEHNR and CDR2 FQNEAQ (reference sequence). V lost 5 bases and J lost 3; bases outside the gene matches: 8. There are 16 residues in the CDR3. The CDR3 DNA reads TGTGCCAGCAGCCTGGGGACAGGGAGATACAATCAGCCCCAGCATTTT. Its protein product is CASSLGTGRYNQPQHF.

The chain carries TRBV7-8 and TRBJ1-2; D is undetermined. The length of the CDR3 is 13 residues. Per germline, CDR1 SGHVS and CDR2 FQNEAQ. With 1 base removed from V and 8 bases from J, the gap between germline ends came to 11 bases. The CDR3: CASSLDLYGGYTF. In DNA, the CDR3 is TGTGCCAGCAGCTTAGACCTGTATGGCGGCTACACCTTC.

This sequence joins TRBV5-5 and TRBJ1-1; 8 positions match TRBD1. This CDR3 comprises 15 residues. After removal of 2 bases from V and 10 bases from J, the junction contained 13 bases not matched to a gene. The V gene's germline CDR1 is SGHKS and CDR2 YYEKEE (reference sequence). CDR3 sequence: CASSLDVGTGDRAFF. In DNA, the CDR3 is TGTGCCAGCAGCTTAGATGTTGGGACAGGAGATAGAGCTTTCTTT.

This rearrangement joins TRBV28 to TRBJ1-1; TRBD1 agrees at 9 bases. The length of the CDR3 is 16 residues. Trimming removed 5 bases from V and 3 bases from J; junction bases left unmatched: 10. Looked up from germline, CDR1 is MDHEN and CDR2 is SYDVKM. CDR3 sequence: CASSHDRGRKDTEAFF. The CDR3 DNA is TGTGCCAGCAGTCACGACAGGGGGAGGAAGGACACTGAAGCTTTCTTT.

This chain links TRBV11-2 with TRBJ2-1, with D tentatively TRBD2 (6 bases). The V and J ends lost 5 bases and 8 bases respectively, with 13 bases between them. The germline CDR1 and CDR2 sequences are SGHAT and FQNNGV. The CDR3 totals 13 residues. The CDR3 DNA reads TGTGCCAGCAGCCGGACTACCGGCCATGAGCAGTTCTTC. It codes for CASSRTTGHEQFF.

The CDR3 region is CASSHSSGQGGTEAFF. CDR3 sequence (DNA): TGTGCCAGCAGCCACTCGTCTGGACAGGGCGGCACTGAAGCTTTCTTT. V gene TRBV7-9 combines with J gene TRBJ1-1, with 8 bases matching TRBD1. Germline CDR1 SEHNR, CDR2 FQNEAQ (reference sequence). There are 16 residues in the CDR3. V lost 5 bases, J lost 4 bases, and 12 bases stayed unmatched.

The chain combines TRBV27 with TRBJ1-1; possible D gene TRBD1, 5 bases. Germline-derived CDR1 and CDR2 are MNHEY and SMNVEV (reference sequence). The CDR3 is 13 residues long. V gave up 4 bases and J gave up 0 bases, with 6 bases separating them. The CDR3 nucleotides are TGTGCCAGCAGTTCGACAGTGAACACTGAAGCTTTCTTT. It is translated as CASSSTVNTEAFF.

The chain combines TRBV9 with TRBJ2-1, with D perhaps matching TRBD2 (6 bases). Germline CDR1 SGDLS, CDR2 YYNGEE. V was pared by 4 bases and J by 0 bases, with 14 bases between. This CDR3 has 16 amino acids. The CDR3 here is CASSPPRGSSYNEQFF. The DNA for the CDR3 is TGTGCCAGCAGCCCGCCGCGGGGTAGCTCCTACAATGAGCAGTTCTTC.

V gene TRBV7-8 combines with J gene TRBJ2-7, with TRBD1 matching 10 bases. J gave up 2 bases and V 5 bases, and 6 bases lay outside the gene matches. The CDR3 has 15 residues. The germline V gene encodes CDR1 SGHVS and CDR2 FQNEAQ. In DNA form, the CDR3 reads TGTGCCAGCAGCCAACCGGGACAGGGGACCTACGAGCAGTACTTC. Its translation: CASSQPGQGTYEQYF.

The chain carries TRBV2 and TRBJ2-7; possibly TRBD1 for D (5 bases). Germline V gene lookup returns CDR1 SNHLY and CDR2 FYNNEI. The V end was cut by 10 bases, the J end by 6 bases, with 16 bases between. The CDR3 totals 12 residues. The CDR3 DNA follows: TGTGCCACCAAACGGGCAGGGTCCGAGCAGTACTTC. Translated: CATKRAGSEQYF.

The rearrangement joins TRBV28 to TRBJ1-4; 9 nucleotides align to TRBD1. The CDR3 has 15 residues. Unmatched junction bases numbered 4, after V lost 3 bases and J lost 5 bases. CDR1 is MDHEN, CDR2 SYDVKM, per germline. CDR3 DNA: TGTGCCAGCAGTTTTCCGACAGGGGGGAATGAAAAACTGTTTTTT. Residues: CASSFPTGGNEKLFF.

Details on this clone: The same CDR3 can be traced to other DNA sequences in this sample. The chain links TRBV6-1 to TRBJ2-5; D unclear. Germline CDR1 and CDR2: MNHNS and SASEGT. The ends were cut back, 1 base at V and 5 bases at J, with 5 bases in the middle. The CDR3 has 12 amino acids. CDR3 sequence reads: CASSEVRETQYF. CDR3 nucleotide sequence: TGTGCCAGCAGTGAAGTTCGTGAGACCCAGTACTTC.

The chain joins TRBV27 to TRBJ2-1; D gene ambiguous. The V and J ends lost 0 bases and 2 bases respectively, with 11 bases between them. The CDR3 has 16 residues. The V gene's germline CDR1 is MNHEY and CDR2 SMNVEV (reference sequence). The CDR3 coding sequence is TGTGCCAGCAGTTTATCCTCGGTGCCTACCTACAATGAGCAGTTCTTC. Amino acids: CASSLSSVPTYNEQFF.

The chain couples TRBV6-5 to TRBJ2-7, with a possible D match to TRBD2 (6 bases). CDR1 is MNHEY, CDR2 SVGAGI, per germline. The CDR3 sequence is 13 residues long. Trimming left V 2 bases short and J 2 bases short, with 7 bases between. DNA for the CDR3: TGTGCCAGCAGTTACGGGGGGACCTACGAGCAGTACTTC. This gives the protein CASSYGGTYEQYF.

The genes are TRBV28 and TRBJ2-7, with 13 nucleotides matching TRBD2. The ends lost 5 bases at V and 3 bases at J; junction bases unmatched: 13. There are 18 residues in the CDR3. Germline CDR1 is MDHEN and CDR2 is SYDVKM. CDR3 sequence: CASSLGTSGASVNYEQYF. The CDR3 nucleotides are TGTGCCAGCAGTCTCGGGACTAGCGGGGCCTCTGTTAACTACGAGCAGTACTTC. Full variable domain (missing parts from reference TRBV28 and TRBJ2-7): DVKVTQSSRYLVKRTGEKVFLECVQDMDHENMFWYRQDPGLGLRLIYFSYDVKMKEKGDIPEGYSVSREKKERFSLILESASTNQTSMYLCASSLGTSGASVNYEQYFGPGTRLTVT.

The chain joins TRBV7-9 to TRBJ1-4; possible D gene TRBD1, 5 bases. V was pared by 5 bases and J by 6 bases, with 13 bases between. Germline assignment: CDR1 SEHNR and CDR2 FQNEAQ (reference sequence). The CDR3 length is 14 residues. Written as DNA, the CDR3 is TGTGCCAGCAGCCAGACTAGGGACGATGAAAAACTGTTTTTT. It codes for CASSQTRDDEKLFF. Full variable domain (outside the CDR3, taken from reference TRBV7-9 and TRBJ1-4): DTGVSQNPRHKITKRGQNVTFRCDPISEHNRLYWYRQTLGQGPEFLTYFQNEAQLEKSRLLSDRFSAERPKGSFSTLEIQRTEQGDSAMYLCASSQTRDDEKLFFGSGTQLSVL.

V and J are TRBV11-2 and TRBJ1-2, with 8 nucleotides matching TRBD1. J lost 7 bases, V lost 5 bases, and 12 bases had no gene match. CDR1 is SGHAT, CDR2 FQNNGV, per germline. This CDR3 region has 15 residues. CDR3 bases: TGTGCCAGCAGCGCGGCAGGGGGCCATACGGTTGGCTACACCTTC. Encoded protein: CASSAAGGHTVGYTF. Complete variable domain (other parts from reference TRBV11-2 and TRBJ1-2): EAGVAQSPRYKIIEKRQSVAFWCNPISGHATLYWYQQILGQGPKLLIQFQNNGVVDDSQLPKDRFSAERLKGVDSTLKIQPAKLEDSAVYLCASSAAGGHTVGYTFGSGTRLTVV.

The genes are TRBV5-4 and TRBJ2-6, with D possibly TRBD1 on 6 matching bases. Trimming removed 0 bases from V and 0 bases from J, with 13 bases in between. CDR3 length: 18 amino acids. The germline V gene has CDR1 SGHNT and CDR2 YYREEE (reference sequence). CDR3 in DNA: TGTGCCAGCAGCTTGGGTTGGGGGCTAAGCTCTGGGGCCAACGTCCTGACTTTC. This translates into CASSLGWGLSSGANVLTF.

The genes are TRBV11-2 and TRBJ2-3; 7 bases fit TRBD1. CDR3 length equals 14 residues. V was pared by 4 bases and J by 5 bases, with 6 bases of the junction left unmatched. The germline V gene has CDR1 SGHAT and CDR2 FQNNGV. CDR3 nucleotides: TGTGCCAGCAGCTCACAGGGGCTCCAAGATACGCAGTATTTT. Encoded protein: CASSSQGLQDTQYF.

This chain uses TRBV6-1 with TRBJ2-7, with 8 bases that match TRBD1. The length of the CDR3 is 13 residues. The germline V gene has CDR1 MNHNS and CDR2 SASEGT. V shed 11 bases and J 3 bases; nucleotides not matched to a gene: 9. The CDR3 DNA reads TGTGCCGGTAAGACAGGGGCCGGCTACGAGCAGTACTTC. Its translation: CAGKTGAGYEQYF.

V is TRBV5-1 and J is TRBJ2-5, with D maybe TRBD1 (6 bases). The CDR3 runs to 13 residues. V was clipped by 5 bases and J by 7 bases, with 15 bases between them. Germline V gene data show CDR1 as SGHRS and CDR2 as YFSETQ. CDR3 amino acids: CASSTGQTGTQYF. As DNA, the CDR3 is TGCGCCAGCAGTACAGGGCAAACGGGGACCCAGTACTTC.

CDR3 in amino acids: CASSIRDRGEEAFF. CDR3 DNA: TGTGCCAGCAGCATCCGGGACAGGGGAGAGGAAGCTTTCTTT. The rearrangement uses TRBV5-5 and TRBJ1-1, with 10 bases identical to TRBD1. With 4 bases clipped from V and 8 bases from J, the junction kept 8 bases outside the gene matches. From germline, CDR1 is SGHKS and CDR2 YYEKEE (reference sequence). The CDR3 runs 14 residues.

The CDR3 coding sequence is TGTGCCATCAGTGAGATTAGCTGGGACGAGCAGTACTTC. As protein: CAISEISWDEQYF. This sequence joins TRBV10-3 and TRBJ2-7; D gene uncertain. The CDR3 extends over 13 amino acids. The ends were cut back, 2 bases at V and 5 bases at J, with 10 bases in the middle. CDR1 ENHRY and CDR2 SYGVKD come from the germline V gene.